This TCR beta chain appears in the sequencing data of a study of T cells in Graves' hyperthyroidism and ophthalmopathy. This clonotype showed up many times. Authors of the study amplified TCR beta CDR3 regions from RNA transcripts. HTBI primers were used for first-round RT-PCR of the TCR CDR3. TCRdb reprocessed the multiplex PCR reads with MiXCR, giving one entry per CDR3 protein. The sample records fewer than 900,000 distinct CDR3 sequences, about a sixth being singletons. V trimming: 6 bases; J trimming: 5 bases; junction bases outside the gene matches: 8. Per the germline V gene, CDR1 is LNHDA and CDR2 is SQIVND (reference sequence). The CDR3 length is 15 residues. The study defined stable Graves' hyperthyroidism as no ophthalmopathy progression within 18 months.

The sequence came from a man younger than 30 with Graves' hyperthyroidism. The specimen sequenced was blood. The chain combines TRBV19 with TRBJ2-7; TRBD2 agrees at 12 bases. The CDR3 region has the DNA TGTGCCAGTAGGACGACTAGCGGGAGCTATAACGAGCAGTACTTC. Amino acids: CASRTTSGSYNEQYF.